A selection of T cell receptor beta chains follows, all from one sample in a study of response to subunit inactivated influenza vaccine. In TCRdb, the RT-PCR reads were re-called with MiXCR into one record per CDR3 protein. The sample shows about 570,000 distinct CDR3 sequences, about 10% of them seen only once. These data also formed part of another study, on T cells expressing NK-cell markers.

The material was PBMCs from blood, obtained on the day of vaccination. These receptors all come from a man between 45 and 60 years old who received an inactivated influenza vaccine. Both conserved end residues are part of each CDR3. The D gene is left open where the match is weak. Size is omitted from some rows. Given values are once, few, many or a class for expanded clones.

16	TRBV4-1	few	TRBJ2-7	TRBD1	CASSQAGTALSYEQYF	TGCGCCAGCAGCCAAGCTGGGACAGCGCTTTCCTACGAGCAGTACTTC
15	TRBV12-3/TRBV12-4	many	TRBJ2-2	.	CASSFAGQISGELFF	TGTGCCAGCAGTTTTGCGGGACAGATCTCCGGGGAGCTGTTTTTT
13	TRBV7-9	few	TRBJ2-7	.	CASSPPASNEQYF	TGTGCCAGCAGCCCCCCCGCCTCCAACGAGCAGTACTTC
18	TRBV4-3	.	TRBJ2-2	.	CASSQVLIAGQATGELFF	TGCGCCAGCAGCCAAGTCCTTATAGCGGGACAGGCCACCGGGGAGCTGTTTTTT
16	TRBV11-1	.	TRBJ2-3	TRBD1	CASSFGQGLPTDTQYF	TGTGCCAGCAGCTTCGGACAGGGATTACCCACAGATACGCAGTATTTT
15	TRBV12-3/TRBV12-4	many	TRBJ2-3	.	CATKWGRRSTDTQYF	TGTGCCACCAAATGGGGGAGAAGGAGCACAGATACGCAGTATTTT
13	TRBV6-5	few	TRBJ1-1	.	CASSLQGTAEAFF	TGTGCCAGCAGTCTACAGGGAACGGCTGAAGCTTTCTTT
14	TRBV7-2	many	TRBJ2-5	.	CASSRMQGKETQYF	TGTGCCAGCAGCAGAATGCAGGGAAAAGAGACCCAGTACTTC
14	TRBV7-9	.	TRBJ2-1	.	CAITPPPVPNEQFF	TGTGCCATCACACCGCCGCCGGTTCCCAATGAGCAGTTCTTC
16	TRBV12-3/TRBV12-4	few	TRBJ1-5	TRBD1	CASSTGLTGGYQPQHF	TGTGCCAGCAGCACCGGACTGACAGGGGGCTATCAGCCCCAGCATTTT
12	TRBV20-1	.	TRBJ2-1	.	CSASKRLVEQFF	TGCAGTGCTTCAAAAAGGCTTGTTGAGCAGTTCTTC
12	TRBV10-3	.	TRBJ2-5	.	CAISEGKETQYF	TGTGCCATCAGTGAGGGCAAAGAGACCCAGTACTTC
13	TRBV27	.	TRBJ2-7	TRBD2	CASSLSTSGEQYF	TGTGCCAGCAGTTTATCGACTAGCGGCGAGCAGTACTTC
16	TRBV5-5	.	TRBJ2-5	TRBD1	CASSSRTGGRMETQYF	TGTGCCAGCAGCTCCAGGACAGGGGGAAGGATGGAGACCCAGTACTTC
14	TRBV12-3/TRBV12-4	few	TRBJ2-1	.	CASKTGGHYNEQFF	TGTGCCAGCAAAACGGGGGGACACTACAATGAGCAGTTCTTC
12	TRBV20-1	few	TRBJ2-7	.	CSATTTSYEQYF	TGCAGTGCAACGACAACCTCCTACGAGCAGTACTTC
16	TRBV5-4	.	TRBJ2-7	.	CASSLGAKGGFGEQYF	TGTGCCAGCAGCCTTGGGGCGAAGGGGGGCTTCGGCGAGCAGTACTTC
14	TRBV14	.	TRBJ1-1	.	CASSPWGVNTEAFF	TGTGCCAGCAGCCCCTGGGGGGTGAACACTGAAGCTTTCTTT
15	TRBV5-1	many	TRBJ2-2	TRBD1	CASSDRGANTGELFF	TGCGCCAGCAGCGACAGGGGTGCGAACACCGGGGAGCTGTTTTTT
17	TRBV4-1	.	TRBJ2-3	.	CASRRLEAIPSTDTQYF	TGCGCCAGCCGCCGACTAGAGGCCATCCCTAGCACAGATACGCAGTATTTT
14	TRBV5-1	many	TRBJ1-1	TRBD1	CASSLDRGFTEAFF	TGCGCCAGCAGCTTAGACAGGGGGTTCACTGAAGCTTTCTTT
14	TRBV20-1	few	TRBJ1-1	.	CSARDFRTNTEAFF	TGCAGTGCTAGAGATTTTAGGACGAACACTGAAGCTTTCTTT
17	TRBV12-3/TRBV12-4	few	TRBJ1-2	.	CASSDSWGTLWDYGYTF	TGTGCCAGCAGTGATTCTTGGGGAACCTTATGGGACTATGGCTACACCTTC
14	TRBV4-3	few	TRBJ1-2	.	CASSQDYRVYGYTF	TGCGCCAGCAGCCAAGATTACCGTGTCTATGGCTACACCTTC
15	TRBV6-2/TRBV6-3	.	TRBJ1-2	.	CASSHYRDLTNGYTF	TGTGCCAGCAGTCACTACCGGGACCTTACTAATGGCTACACCTTC
13	TRBV5-1	.	TRBJ2-7	TRBD1	CASRDRGPHEQYF	TGCGCCAGTCGAGACAGGGGGCCACACGAGCAGTACTTC
12	TRBV14	.	TRBJ1-2	.	CASSRAKGGYTF	TGTGCCAGCAGCCGGGCAAAAGGTGGCTACACCTTC
14	TRBV7-6	few	TRBJ2-7	TRBD1	CASSLGDRVHEQYF	TGTGCCAGCAGCTTAGGAGACAGGGTTCACGAGCAGTACTTC
14	TRBV7-2	few	TRBJ2-3	.	CASSFNRRRDTQYF	TGTGCCAGCAGCTTTAACAGGAGGAGAGATACGCAGTATTTT
14	TRBV6-5	.	TRBJ2-7	.	CASSYSGHRYEQYF	TGTGCCAGCAGTTATTCGGGACACCGCTACGAGCAGTACTTC
13	TRBV12-3/TRBV12-4	few	TRBJ2-1	TRBD2	CASSRGTSNEQFF	TGTGCCAGCAGCCGCGGGACTAGCAATGAGCAGTTCTTC
14	TRBV6-4	.	TRBJ2-3	.	CASSPLWSGDTQYF	TGTGCCAGCAGTCCGCTGTGGAGCGGAGATACGCAGTATTTT
14	TRBV29-1	many	TRBJ2-1	TRBD2	CSVHIAGRNWEQFF	TGCAGCGTCCATATAGCGGGACGTAACTGGGAGCAGTTCTTC
14	TRBV7-6	few	TRBJ2-7	.	CASSLGSRPYEQYF	TGTGCCAGCAGCTTAGGTTCCCGCCCCTACGAGCAGTACTTC
17	TRBV7-9	.	TRBJ2-6	.	CASSSGRFSSGANVLTF	TGTGCCAGCAGCAGCGGACGGTTCAGCTCTGGGGCCAACGTCCTGACTTTC
13	TRBV20-1	few	TRBJ1-5	.	CSAASRNGQPQHF	TGCAGTGCCGCGAGCAGAAACGGGCAGCCCCAGCATTTT
15	TRBV20-1	.	TRBJ2-5	TRBD1	CSASEGQALQETQYF	TGCAGTGCTAGTGAGGGACAGGCGCTCCAAGAGACCCAGTACTTC
14	TRBV7-6	many	TRBJ2-7	.	CASSSTGASYEQYF	TGTGCCAGCAGCTCGACAGGAGCCTCCTACGAGCAGTACTTC
14	TRBV27	many	TRBJ2-7	TRBD2	CASSLTGLVSEQYF	TGTGCCAGCAGCCTTACGGGACTAGTGTCCGAGCAGTACTTC
15	TRBV6-5	.	TRBJ2-3	.	CASSSDGEEGDTQYF	TGTGCCAGCAGTTCGGACGGGGAGGAAGGAGATACGCAGTATTTT
15	TRBV12-3/TRBV12-4	.	TRBJ2-2	.	CASTLRGWGTGELFF	TGTGCCAGCACCTTGAGAGGGTGGGGAACCGGGGAGCTGTTTTTT
14	TRBV25-1	few	TRBJ2-5	TRBD1	CASTSRQGRQTQYF	TGTGCCAGCACGTCGAGACAGGGTCGACAGACCCAGTACTTC
14	TRBV29-1	few	TRBJ2-7	.	CSVEVRESAYEQYF	TGCAGCGTTGAAGTGAGAGAGAGCGCATACGAGCAGTACTTC
15	TRBV7-9	.	TRBJ2-1	TRBD2	CASGTSGGARNEQFF	TGTGCCAGCGGGACTAGCGGGGGGGCTAGGAATGAGCAGTTCTTC
15	TRBV20-1	many	TRBJ2-7	TRBD2	CSARMLRESSYEQYF	TGCAGTGCTAGAATGCTGCGGGAGAGCTCCTACGAGCAGTACTTC
15	TRBV7-2	once	TRBJ2-1	TRBD2	CASSSIAGGGNEQFF	TGTGCCAGCAGTTCCATAGCGGGAGGCGGAAATGAGCAGTTCTTC
14	TRBV7-2	.	TRBJ1-1	.	CASSETQGTTEAFF	TGTGCCAGCAGCGAGACACAGGGAACCACTGAAGCTTTCTTT
14	TRBV6-1	.	TRBJ2-7	TRBD1	CASRRQGGAYEQYF	TGTGCCAGCAGGCGACAGGGGGGAGCCTACGAGCAGTACTTC
10	TRBV2	.	TRBJ1-1	.	CASRGSPAFF	TGTGCCAGCAGGGGTAGCCCAGCTTTCTTT
14	TRBV7-2	many	TRBJ2-1	.	CASSLSNTGSQQFF	TGTGCCAGCAGCCTCAGTAATACAGGATCCCAGCAGTTCTTC
16	TRBV25-1	few	TRBJ2-4	TRBD1	CASSEMGQGTKNIQYF	TGTGCCAGCAGTGAAATGGGACAGGGGACCAAAAACATTCAGTACTTC
16	TRBV9	many	TRBJ2-1	.	CASSVGAGSSYNEQFF	TGTGCCAGCAGCGTAGGGGCGGGTAGCTCCTACAATGAGCAGTTCTTC
17	TRBV4-3	.	TRBJ2-2	.	CASSQKLNGATTGELFF	TGCGCCAGCAGCCAGAAGCTAAACGGGGCCACTACCGGGGAGCTGTTTTTT
17	TRBV28	.	TRBJ2-7	TRBD2	CASSSWTSGDLTYEQYF	TGTGCCAGCAGTTCCTGGACTAGCGGGGACCTTACCTACGAGCAGTACTTC
12	TRBV30	.	TRBJ2-2	.	CAWAGNTGELFF	TGTGCCTGGGCCGGGAACACCGGGGAGCTGTTTTTT
12	TRBV7-9	few	TRBJ1-2	.	CASSVQGHGYTF	TGTGCCAGCAGCGTACAGGGACATGGCTACACCTTC
14	TRBV29-1	many	TRBJ2-7	.	CSVSGTPNVHEQYF	TGCAGCGTTTCCGGGACACCGAACGTCCACGAGCAGTACTTC
15	TRBV20-1	.	TRBJ2-7	.	CSAKSVQPPKDEQYF	TGCAGTGCTAAAAGCGTCCAGCCCCCGAAGGACGAGCAGTACTTC
15	TRBV19	.	TRBJ2-1	TRBD1	CATRGDRGLVDEQFF	TGTGCCACCCGAGGGGACAGGGGGCTAGTGGATGAGCAGTTCTTC
15	TRBV20-1	.	TRBJ2-5	TRBD2	CSARSVAGGQETQYF	TGCAGTGCTAGAAGTGTGGCGGGGGGGCAAGAGACCCAGTACTTC